This T cell receptor beta chain was obtained from a study of human T cells and chemical hapten exposure. In the study overall: Patch tests put 0.01% DPC on the upper back, read at 6 days. Predominantly women, the patients had alopecia areata, totalis or universalis.

Broader study findings: Counts of TCRs expanded at PT1 correlated positively with patch test score.

This clonotype was detected only a few times. The antigen remains undetermined. Time point noted: patch test 1, 2 weeks after DPC sensitization. Stated treatment: therapeutic diphenylcyclopropenone sensitization with weekly scalp DPC. The library tagged individual cDNA molecules with unique molecular identifiers. TCRdb redid the calling of the RACE reads with MiXCR, one entry per CDR3 protein. Seen here are some 400,000 distinct CDR3 sequences, more than 4.5% observed once, and the top ten hold under 3%. The input for sequencing was whole blood, taken in connection with sensitization to the hapten diphenylcyclopropenone (DPC). The sequence derives from a woman in her forties or fifties with alopecia areata. Some clones in this sample may be carry-over from other donors' samples.

CDR3 residues: CASSLGLATEAFF. CDR3 in DNA: TGTGCCAGCAGCTTAGGCTTGGCGACTGAAGCTTTCTTT. V gene TRBV7-9 combines with J gene TRBJ1-1, with D uncertain. There are 13 residues in the CDR3. Germline lookup yields CDR1 SEHNR and CDR2 FQNEAQ (reference sequence). V was clipped by 1 base and J by 5 bases, with 8 bases between them.